This TCR beta chain was observed in a study of blood T cells in healthy people across ages. Study-wide results and limits: Naive T cell percentage strongly correlated with TCR beta diversity. Unknown donor CMV status possibly confounded expanded clonotype changes.

Primers used in a second PCR of roughly 6 to 12 cycles were a sample-barcoded 5' primer and a J-beta primer mix. The template-switch adaptor, which had 12 random nucleotides, put a tag on each cDNA molecule. Sequencing recovered at least 2.5 million CDR3-containing paired-end reads from each sample. TCRdb called the 5' RACE reads again in MiXCR, with one record for every CDR3 protein. The sample carries around 900,000 distinct CDR3 sequences, roughly 51% recorded once. The CDR3 is 13 residues long. Germline values: CDR1 SGHTA, CDR2 FQGTGA. Trimming cost V 5 bases and J 5 bases, with 12 bases left between them. Notes on this clonotype: The antigen is undetermined.

The chain is built from TRBV7-3 and TRBJ2-5; D remains unclear. This TCR was sampled from a woman aged 60 to 75 in good health. Sequences were obtained from blood. The CDR3, as DNA: TGTGCCAGCAGCCGCCGTGCGGTGGAGACCCAGTACTTC. Residues: CASSRRAVETQYF.